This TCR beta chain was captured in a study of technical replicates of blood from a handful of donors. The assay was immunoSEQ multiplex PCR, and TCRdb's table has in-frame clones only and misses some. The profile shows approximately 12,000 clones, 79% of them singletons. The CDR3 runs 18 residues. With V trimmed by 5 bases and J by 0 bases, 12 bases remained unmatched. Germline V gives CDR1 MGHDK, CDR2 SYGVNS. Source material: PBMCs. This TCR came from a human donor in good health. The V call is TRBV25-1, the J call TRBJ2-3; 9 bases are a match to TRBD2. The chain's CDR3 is CASSPNSAGGFSTDTQYF. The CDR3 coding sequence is TGTGCCAGCAGTCCTAATTCCGCGGGAGGGTTCAGCACAGATACGCAGTATTTT.